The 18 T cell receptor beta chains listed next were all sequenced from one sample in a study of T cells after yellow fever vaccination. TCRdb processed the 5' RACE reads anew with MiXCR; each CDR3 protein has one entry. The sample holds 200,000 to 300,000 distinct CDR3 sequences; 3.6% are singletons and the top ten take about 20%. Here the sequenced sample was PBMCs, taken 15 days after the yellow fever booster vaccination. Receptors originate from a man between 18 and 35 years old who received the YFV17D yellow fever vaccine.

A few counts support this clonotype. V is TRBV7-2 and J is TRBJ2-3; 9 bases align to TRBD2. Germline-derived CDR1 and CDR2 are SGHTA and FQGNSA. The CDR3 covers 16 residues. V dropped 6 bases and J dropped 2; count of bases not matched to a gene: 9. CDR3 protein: CASRAQSGGYTDTQYF. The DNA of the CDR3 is TGTGCCAGCAGGGCCCAGAGCGGGGGGTACACAGATACGCAGTATTTT.

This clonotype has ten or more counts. The CDR3 region is CASSLEPPSSGNTIYF. In DNA form, the CDR3 reads TGTGCCAGCAGCTTGGAACCCCCGAGCTCTGGAAACACCATATATTTT. V is TRBV7-2 and J is TRBJ1-3, with D unresolved. CDR3 length equals 16 residues. The ends were cut back, 3 bases at V and 0 bases at J, with 12 bases in the middle. Germline V gene lookup returns CDR1 SGHTA and CDR2 FQGNSA.

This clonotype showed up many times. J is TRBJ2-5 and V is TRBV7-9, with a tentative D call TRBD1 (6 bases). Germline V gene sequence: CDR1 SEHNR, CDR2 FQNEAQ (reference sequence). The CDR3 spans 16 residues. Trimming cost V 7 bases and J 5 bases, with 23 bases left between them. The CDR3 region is CASTTVTGKPGETQYF. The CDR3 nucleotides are TGTGCCAGCACCACCGTTACAGGGAAACCGGGGGAGACCCAGTACTTC.

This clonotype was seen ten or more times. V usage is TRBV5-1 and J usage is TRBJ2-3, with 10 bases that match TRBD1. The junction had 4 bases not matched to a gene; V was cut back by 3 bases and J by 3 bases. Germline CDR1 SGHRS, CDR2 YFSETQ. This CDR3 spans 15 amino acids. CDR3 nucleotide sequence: TGCGCCAGCAGCTACGGACAGGGGGGTACAGATACGCAGTATTTT. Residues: CASSYGQGGTDTQYF.

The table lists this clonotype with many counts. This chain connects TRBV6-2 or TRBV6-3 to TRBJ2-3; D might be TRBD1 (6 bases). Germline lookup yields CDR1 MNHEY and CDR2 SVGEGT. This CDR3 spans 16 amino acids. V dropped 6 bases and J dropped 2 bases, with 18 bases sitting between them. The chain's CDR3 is CASRDLRTAFTDTQYF. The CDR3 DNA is TGTGCCAGCAGAGACCTCCGGACAGCCTTCACAGATACGCAGTATTTT.

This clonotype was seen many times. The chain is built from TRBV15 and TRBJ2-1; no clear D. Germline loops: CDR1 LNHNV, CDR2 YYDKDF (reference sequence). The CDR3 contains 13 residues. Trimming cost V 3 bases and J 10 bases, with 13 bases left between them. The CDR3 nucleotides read TGTGCCACCAGCAGCGGTCCTAGAGGCGAGCAGTTCTTC. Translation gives CATSSGPRGEQFF.

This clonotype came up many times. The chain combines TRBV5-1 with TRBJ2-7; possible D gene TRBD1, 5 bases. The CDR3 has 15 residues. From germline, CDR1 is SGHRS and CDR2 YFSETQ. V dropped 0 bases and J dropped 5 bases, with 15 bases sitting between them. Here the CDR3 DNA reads TGCGCCAGCAGCTTGGAAGGGCAGGGCAGCGACGAGCAGTACGTC. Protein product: CASSLEGQGSDEQYV.

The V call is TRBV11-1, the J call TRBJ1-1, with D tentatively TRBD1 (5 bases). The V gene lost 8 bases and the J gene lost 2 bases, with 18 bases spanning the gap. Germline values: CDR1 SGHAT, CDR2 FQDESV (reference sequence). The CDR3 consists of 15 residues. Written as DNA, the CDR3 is TGTGCCAGCTGCCGAAGTGGGGCAGCCAACACTGAAGCTTTCTTT. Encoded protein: CASCRSGAANTEAFF.

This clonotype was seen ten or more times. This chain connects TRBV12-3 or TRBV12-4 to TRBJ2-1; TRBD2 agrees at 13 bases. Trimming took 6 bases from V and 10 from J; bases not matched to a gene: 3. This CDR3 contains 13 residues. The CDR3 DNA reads TGTGCCAGCAGCCCGACTAGCGGGGGGGAGCAGTTCTTC. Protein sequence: CASSPTSGGEQFF.

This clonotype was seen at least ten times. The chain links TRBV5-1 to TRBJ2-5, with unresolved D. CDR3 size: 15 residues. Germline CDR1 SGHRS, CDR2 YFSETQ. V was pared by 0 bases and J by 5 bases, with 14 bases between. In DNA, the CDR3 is TGCGCCAGCAGCTTGGCCGGTAGTTTGGAGGAGACCCAGTACTTC. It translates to CASSLAGSLEETQYF.

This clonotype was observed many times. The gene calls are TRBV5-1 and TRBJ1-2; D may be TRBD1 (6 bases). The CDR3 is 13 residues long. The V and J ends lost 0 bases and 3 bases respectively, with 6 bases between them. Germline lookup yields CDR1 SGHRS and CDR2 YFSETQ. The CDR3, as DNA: TGCGCCAGCAGCTTGGGACAGGACTATGGCTACACCTTC. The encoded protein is CASSLGQDYGYTF. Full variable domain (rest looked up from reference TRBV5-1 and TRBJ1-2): KAGVTQTPRYLIKTRGQQVTLSCSPISGHRSVSWYQQTPGQGLQFLFEYFSETQRNKGNFPGRFSGRQFSNSRSEMNVSTLELGDSALYLCASSLGQDYGYTFGSGTRLTVV.

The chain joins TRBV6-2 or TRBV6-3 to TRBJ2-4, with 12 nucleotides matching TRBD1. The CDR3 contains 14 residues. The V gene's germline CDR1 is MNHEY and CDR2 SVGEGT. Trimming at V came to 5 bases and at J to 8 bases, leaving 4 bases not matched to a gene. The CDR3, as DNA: TGTGCCAGCAGTCGGGACAGGGGGCTACACATTCAGTACTTC. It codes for CASSRDRGLHIQYF.

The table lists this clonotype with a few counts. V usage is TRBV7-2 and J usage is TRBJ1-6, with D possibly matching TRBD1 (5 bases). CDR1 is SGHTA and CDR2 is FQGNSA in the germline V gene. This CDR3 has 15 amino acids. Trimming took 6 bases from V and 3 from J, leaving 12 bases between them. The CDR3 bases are TGTGCCAGCAGGCGACAGACCAACTATAATTCACCCCTCCACTTT. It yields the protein CASRRQTNYNSPLHF.

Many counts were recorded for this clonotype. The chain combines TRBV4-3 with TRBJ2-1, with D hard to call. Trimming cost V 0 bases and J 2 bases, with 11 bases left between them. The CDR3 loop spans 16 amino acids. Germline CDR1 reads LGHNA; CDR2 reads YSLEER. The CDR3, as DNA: TGCGCCAGCAGCCAAGATGGTAGAGGCCCCTACAATGAGCAGTTCTTC. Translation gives CASSQDGRGPYNEQFF.

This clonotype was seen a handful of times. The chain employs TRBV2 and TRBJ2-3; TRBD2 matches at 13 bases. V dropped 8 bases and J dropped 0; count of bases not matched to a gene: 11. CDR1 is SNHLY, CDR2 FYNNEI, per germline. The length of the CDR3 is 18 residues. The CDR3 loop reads CASLDQWGLAGSTDTQYF. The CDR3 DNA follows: TGTGCCAGCCTCGACCAATGGGGACTAGCGGGGAGCACAGATACGCAGTATTTT.

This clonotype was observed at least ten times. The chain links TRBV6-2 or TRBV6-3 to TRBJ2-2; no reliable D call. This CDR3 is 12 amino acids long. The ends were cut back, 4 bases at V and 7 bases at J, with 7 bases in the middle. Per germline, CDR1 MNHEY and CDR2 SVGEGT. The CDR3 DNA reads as TGTGCCAGCAGTTTTACAATCGGGGAGCTGTTTTTT. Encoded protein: CASSFTIGELFF.

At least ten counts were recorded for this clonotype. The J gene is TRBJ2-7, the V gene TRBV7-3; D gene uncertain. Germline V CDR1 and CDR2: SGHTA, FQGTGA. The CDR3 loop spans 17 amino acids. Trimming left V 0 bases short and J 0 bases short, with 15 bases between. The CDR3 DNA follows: TGTGCCAGCAGCTTAACCGGGCCCCCCTTAAGCTCCTACGAGCAGTACTTC. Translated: CASSLTGPPLSSYEQYF.

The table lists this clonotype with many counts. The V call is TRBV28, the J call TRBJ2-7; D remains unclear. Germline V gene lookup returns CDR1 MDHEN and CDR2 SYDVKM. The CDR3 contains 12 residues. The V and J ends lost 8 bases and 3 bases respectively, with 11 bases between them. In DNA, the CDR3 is TGTGCCAGCGCTGAGACTGTCTACGAGCAGTACGTC. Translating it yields CASAETVYEQYV.